This is a list of T cell receptor beta chains from one sample in a study of blood T cell repertoires in COVID-19. Profiling relied on immunoSEQ multiplex PCR, and the TCRdb table lists in-frame clones only, not all of them. Seen here are around 100,000 clones, about 88% observed once, and the top ten hold less than 2%. The sample was peripheral blood. These TCRs come from an elderly man with acute or convalescent COVID-19. Each CDR3 is given with its conserved first and last residue. Each record gives: V gene, clone size, CDR3 length, J gene, D gene, CDR3 protein, CDR3 DNA. D genes are given only for firm matches. Clone sizes are given selectively: once, few, many, or a class where the clone is expanded.

V gene: TRBV7-3
clone size: .
CDR3 length: 12
J gene: TRBJ2-5
D gene: .
CDR3 protein: CASSLRGETQYF
CDR3 DNA: TGTGCCAGCAGTTTGCGGGGAGAGACCCAGTACTTC

V gene: TRBV19
clone size: .
CDR3 length: 13
J gene: TRBJ2-2
D gene: TRBD1
CDR3 protein: CASRGQVHRGLFF
CDR3 DNA: TGTGCCAGTAGGGGACAGGTCCACAGGGGACTGTTTTTT

V gene: TRBV4-3
clone size: .
CDR3 length: 15
J gene: TRBJ2-1
D gene: TRBD2
CDR3 protein: CASSPSGRLYNEQFF
CDR3 DNA: TGCGCCAGCAGCCCTAGCGGGAGACTCTACAATGAGCAGTTCTTC

V gene: TRBV19
clone size: .
CDR3 length: 14
J gene: TRBJ2-3
D gene: .
CDR3 protein: CASKQVPTTDTQYF
CDR3 DNA: TGTGCCAGTAAACAGGTGCCTACCACAGATACGCAGTATTTT

V gene: TRBV28
clone size: .
CDR3 length: 13
J gene: TRBJ1-2
D gene: .
CDR3 protein: CASSPGQFYGYTF
CDR3 DNA: TGTGCCAGCAGCCCTGGACAGTTCTATGGCTACACCTTC

V gene: TRBV28
clone size: .
CDR3 length: 16
J gene: TRBJ1-4
D gene: .
CDR3 protein: CASNLAAGGSNEKLFF
CDR3 DNA: TGTGCCAGCAACTTGGCCGCGGGGGGTTCTAATGAAAAACTGTTTTTT

V gene: TRBV5-4
clone size: .
CDR3 length: 15
J gene: TRBJ2-3
D gene: .
CDR3 protein: CASSSPGVGTDTQYF
CDR3 DNA: TGTGCCAGCAGCTCCCCGGGGGTAGGCACAGATACGCAGTATTTT

V gene: TRBV5-5
clone size: .
CDR3 length: 15
J gene: TRBJ2-7
D gene: TRBD1
CDR3 protein: CASSLVMTGPYEQYF
CDR3 DNA: TGTGCCAGCAGCTTGGTCATGACAGGGCCCTACGAGCAGTACTTC

V gene: TRBV19
clone size: once
CDR3 length: 13
J gene: TRBJ1-5
D gene: .
CDR3 protein: CASSQGGDQPQHF
CDR3 DNA: TGTGCCAGTAGCCAGGGTGGGGATCAGCCCCAGCATTTT

V gene: TRBV7-2
clone size: .
CDR3 length: 17
J gene: TRBJ1-1
D gene: TRBD1
CDR3 protein: CASSLGQGPLLNTEAFF
CDR3 DNA: TGTGCCAGCAGCTTAGGACAGGGACCCTTATTGAACACTGAAGCTTTCTTT

V gene: TRBV28
clone size: .
CDR3 length: 15
J gene: TRBJ2-5
D gene: TRBD2
CDR3 protein: CASSPTSGSGETQYF
CDR3 DNA: TGTGCCAGCAGTCCGACTAGCGGGAGTGGAGAGACCCAGTACTTC

V gene: TRBV19
clone size: .
CDR3 length: 16
J gene: TRBJ1-2
D gene: TRBD1
CDR3 protein: CASSIAGPGGAYGYTF
CDR3 DNA: TGTGCCAGTAGTATAGCCGGGCCAGGGGGCGCCTATGGCTACACCTTC

V gene: TRBV4-3
clone size: .
CDR3 length: 14
J gene: TRBJ2-3
D gene: .
CDR3 protein: CASSQEWQVDTQYF
CDR3 DNA: TGCGCCAGCAGCCAAGAGTGGCAGGTGGATACGCAGTATTTT

V gene: TRBV28
clone size: .
CDR3 length: 14
J gene: TRBJ1-5
D gene: TRBD1
CDR3 protein: CASSVSGGHQPQHF
CDR3 DNA: TGTGCCAGCAGTGTCTCAGGGGGACATCAGCCCCAGCATTTT

V gene: TRBV18
clone size: .
CDR3 length: 14
J gene: TRBJ2-5
D gene: TRBD1
CDR3 protein: CASSPGGTVETQYF
CDR3 DNA: TGTGCCAGCTCACCTGGTGGGACAGTAGAGACCCAGTACTTC

V gene: TRBV5-1
clone size: .
CDR3 length: 16
J gene: TRBJ2-2
D gene: TRBD1
CDR3 protein: CASSLTGVPNTGELFF
CDR3 DNA: TGCGCCAGCAGCCTGACAGGGGTGCCGAACACCGGGGAGCTGTTTTTT

V gene: TRBV10-3
clone size: .
CDR3 length: 15
J gene: TRBJ2-7
D gene: TRBD2
CDR3 protein: CAIRESGSGSYEQYF
CDR3 DNA: TGTGCCATCAGGGAGAGCGGGAGTGGGTCCTACGAGCAGTACTTC

V gene: TRBV27
clone size: once
CDR3 length: 16
J gene: TRBJ2-6
D gene: .
CDR3 protein: CASSLSANSGANVLTF
CDR3 DNA: TGTGCCAGCAGTTTATCCGCGAACTCTGGGGCCAACGTCCTGACTTTC

V gene: TRBV7-9
clone size: .
CDR3 length: 14
J gene: TRBJ2-3
D gene: .
CDR3 protein: CASSPRGAGDTQYF
CDR3 DNA: TGTGCCAGCAGCCCCCGGGGGGCCGGGGATACGCAGTATTTT

V gene: TRBV28
clone size: .
CDR3 length: 15
J gene: TRBJ2-7
D gene: TRBD1
CDR3 protein: CASSAPGQKGYEQYF
CDR3 DNA: TGTGCCAGCAGTGCACCGGGACAGAAAGGCTACGAGCAGTACTTC

V gene: TRBV5-1
clone size: .
CDR3 length: 15
J gene: TRBJ1-6
D gene: .
CDR3 protein: CASSFRQLYNSPLHF
CDR3 DNA: TGCGCCAGCAGCTTTCGACAGCTCTATAATTCACCCCTCCACTTT

V gene: TRBV24-1
clone size: .
CDR3 length: 15
J gene: TRBJ1-6
D gene: TRBD1
CDR3 protein: CATSESRTGGSPLHF
CDR3 DNA: TGTGCCACCAGTGAGTCTAGGACAGGGGGTTCACCCCTCCACTTT

V gene: TRBV7-2
clone size: once
CDR3 length: 14
J gene: TRBJ1-3
D gene: TRBD1
CDR3 protein: CASSATGGFNTIYF
CDR3 DNA: TGTGCCAGCAGCGCGACAGGGGGCTTTAACACCATATATTTT

V gene: TRBV7-2
clone size: .
CDR3 length: 13
J gene: TRBJ2-1
D gene: TRBD2
CDR3 protein: CASRKATSSEQFF
CDR3 DNA: TGTGCCAGCAGGAAGGCGACTAGCTCCGAGCAGTTCTTC

V gene: TRBV6-5
clone size: few
CDR3 length: 12
J gene: TRBJ1-1
D gene: .
CDR3 protein: CASIPGLGEAFF
CDR3 DNA: TGTGCCAGCATTCCAGGGTTGGGTGAAGCTTTCTTT

V gene: TRBV25-1
clone size: .
CDR3 length: 15
J gene: TRBJ2-3
D gene: TRBD2
CDR3 protein: CASSEWGGSPDTQYF
CDR3 DNA: TGTGCCAGCAGTGAATGGGGGGGAAGCCCAGATACGCAGTATTTT

V gene: TRBV19
clone size: .
CDR3 length: 17
J gene: TRBJ2-2
D gene: TRBD2
CDR3 protein: CASSTTSGRVNTGELFF
CDR3 DNA: TGTGCCAGTAGTACGACTAGCGGTCGAGTTAACACCGGGGAGCTGTTTTTT

V gene: TRBV6-4
clone size: .
CDR3 length: 18
J gene: TRBJ1-5
D gene: TRBD1
CDR3 protein: CASSVPGQALVWDQPQHF
CDR3 DNA: TGTGCCAGCAGTGTCCCGGGACAGGCTTTAGTTTGGGATCAGCCCCAGCATTTT

V gene: TRBV6-2/TRBV6-3
clone size: .
CDR3 length: 12
J gene: TRBJ2-7
D gene: TRBD1
CDR3 protein: CASSYRQGKQYF
CDR3 DNA: TGTGCCAGCAGTTACAGACAGGGGAAGCAGTACTTC

V gene: TRBV6-4
clone size: .
CDR3 length: 16
J gene: TRBJ2-3
D gene: .
CDR3 protein: CASSESASGSTDTQYF
CDR3 DNA: TGTGCCAGCAGTGAATCGGCGAGCGGGAGCACAGATACGCAGTATTTT

V gene: TRBV3-1/TRBV3-2
clone size: .
CDR3 length: 15
J gene: TRBJ2-1
D gene: .
CDR3 protein: CASSQDPRERNEQFF
CDR3 DNA: TGTGCCAGCAGCCAAGATCCCCGGGAGAGGAATGAGCAGTTCTTC

V gene: TRBV14
clone size: once
CDR3 length: 13
J gene: TRBJ2-1
D gene: .
CDR3 protein: CASSFDLASEQFF
CDR3 DNA: TGTGCCAGCAGCTTCGACTTAGCCAGTGAGCAGTTCTTC

V gene: TRBV6-2/TRBV6-3
clone size: .
CDR3 length: 17
J gene: TRBJ2-7
D gene: TRBD2
CDR3 protein: CASSAISGLAGGFEQYF
CDR3 DNA: TGTGCCAGCAGTGCAATATCGGGACTAGCGGGAGGGTTCGAGCAGTACTTC

V gene: TRBV19
clone size: few
CDR3 length: 16
J gene: TRBJ2-3
D gene: TRBD2
CDR3 protein: CASRLETSGSGDTQYF
CDR3 DNA: TGTGCCAGTAGATTGGAGACTAGCGGGAGTGGAGATACGCAGTATTTT

V gene: TRBV5-4
clone size: once
CDR3 length: 14
J gene: TRBJ2-5
D gene: .
CDR3 protein: CASSLAGAQETQYF
CDR3 DNA: TGTGCCAGCAGCTTGGCGGGAGCTCAAGAGACCCAGTACTTC

V gene: TRBV29-1
clone size: .
CDR3 length: 14
J gene: TRBJ2-3
D gene: .
CDR3 protein: CSVEGRGIADTQYF
CDR3 DNA: TGCAGCGTTGAAGGCAGAGGGATAGCAGATACGCAGTATTTT